Below are 29 T cell receptor beta chains sequenced from a single sample in a study of blood T cell repertoires in COVID-19. The table came from immunoSEQ multiplex PCR; TCRdb's copy has only in-frame clones and leaves some out. The data show about 89,000 clones, roughly 88% seen once. The sample was peripheral blood. The receptors here all came from a man between 60 and 75 years old with acute or convalescent COVID-19.

V gene TRBV19 combines with J gene TRBJ1-5; TRBD1 matches 11 bases. CDR1 is LNHDA, CDR2 SQIVND, per germline (reference sequence). The CDR3 is 16 amino acids. V shed 4 bases, J shed 5 bases, and the junction held 7 bases outside the gene matches. The CDR3 sequence is CASSTHGQGADQPQHF. CDR3 bases: TGTGCCAGTAGTACTCACGGACAGGGGGCAGATCAGCCCCAGCATTTT.

The chain joins TRBV19 to TRBJ1-2; 8 bases line up with TRBD1. The CDR3 totals 14 residues. Germline CDR1 is LNHDA and CDR2 is SQIVND (reference sequence). The V and J ends lost 1 base and 2 bases, in that order; junction bases with no gene match: 0. CDR3 residues: CASSIGDRNYGYTF. The CDR3 region has the DNA TGTGCCAGTAGTATAGGGGACAGGAACTATGGCTACACCTTC.

The chain recombines TRBV6-1 with TRBJ1-5; possible D gene TRBD1, 6 bases. CDR1 MNHNS and CDR2 SASEGT come from the germline V gene. The CDR3 runs to 16 residues. The V end was cut by 1 base, the J end by 4 bases, with 14 bases between. The CDR3 DNA reads TGTGCCAGCAGTGAAGTAGGGACAAGGACTAATCAGCCCCAGCATTTT. Residues: CASSEVGTRTNQPQHF.

The V and J genes are TRBV12-3 or TRBV12-4 and TRBJ1-2; a weak D match, TRBD1 (5 bases). This CDR3 has 12 residues. The V end was cut by 1 base, the J end by 6 bases, with 6 bases between. CDR3 in amino acids: CASSLVRDGYTF. The CDR3 region has the DNA TGTGCCAGCAGTTTAGTCAGGGATGGCTACACCTTC.

The chain links TRBV30 to TRBJ2-5, with 8 bases that match TRBD1. The ends lost 2 bases at V and 5 bases at J; junction bases unmatched: 13. The CDR3 totals 16 residues. Germline V gene sequence: CDR1 GTSNPN, CDR2 SVGIG (reference sequence). CDR3 sequence reads: CAWSRRQGFASETQYF. The DNA for the CDR3 is TGTGCCTGGAGTCGGAGACAGGGGTTTGCATCCGAGACCCAGTACTTC.

V and J are TRBV7-9 and TRBJ1-6; TRBD1 aligns across 10 bases. Germline lookup yields CDR1 SEHNR and CDR2 FQNEAQ (reference sequence). V was clipped by 6 bases and J by 7 bases; unmatched bases: 9. CDR3 length equals 16 residues. The CDR3 coding sequence is TGTGCCAGCAGTAAAGACCCGGGACAGGGGAATTCACCCCTCCACTTT. It translates to CASSKDPGQGNSPLHF.

The chain combines TRBV18 with TRBJ1-4; D is unclear. The V gene's germline CDR1 is KGHSH and CDR2 LQKENI. The CDR3 contains 14 residues. Trimming shortened V by 1 base and J by 8 bases, and 11 bases separated the two germline ends. The CDR3 here is CASSPRAIREKLFF. CDR3 coding DNA: TGTGCCAGCTCACCACGAGCGATCCGGGAAAAACTGTTTTTT.

The chain links TRBV5-1 to TRBJ2-7, with a tentative D call TRBD2 (6 bases). The CDR3 consists of 14 residues. Germline V gene lookup returns CDR1 SGHRS and CDR2 YFSETQ. Trimming shortened V by 2 bases and J by 0 bases, and 9 bases separated the two germline ends. The CDR3 sequence: CASSFGGVSYEQYF. DNA of the CDR3: TGCGCCAGCAGCTTTGGCGGGGTCTCCTACGAGCAGTACTTC.

This chain joins TRBV10-2 and TRBJ2-6; D ambiguous. The CDR3 covers 14 residues. Trimming took 6 bases from V and 0 from J, leaving 6 bases between them. The germline V gene encodes CDR1 WSHSY and CDR2 SAAADI. The CDR3 DNA follows: TGCGCCAGCAGCGGTCTCTCTGGGGCCAACGTCCTGACTTTC. Translated, it gives CASSGLSGANVLTF.

J is TRBJ2-5 and V is TRBV7-6; D unclear. This CDR3 is 15 amino acids long. The germline V gene has CDR1 SGHVS and CDR2 FNYEAQ. Trimming removed 0 bases from V and 1 base from J, with 9 bases in between. DNA of the CDR3: TGTGCCAGCAGCTTAGCGTGGGCGATCCAAGAGACCCAGTACTTC. Its protein product is CASSLAWAIQETQYF.

The genes are TRBV15 and TRBJ2-5, with 12 bases identical to TRBD1. Germline CDR1 and CDR2: LNHNV and YYDKDF (reference sequence). With V trimmed by 1 base and J by 4 bases, 1 base remained unmatched. The CDR3 consists of 15 residues. Here the CDR3 reads CATSRGDRGRETQYF. CDR3 nucleotides: TGTGCCACCAGCAGAGGGGACAGGGGGCGAGAGACCCAGTACTTC.

V usage is TRBV13 and J usage is TRBJ2-3, with 12 positions matching TRBD2. The CDR3 extends over 19 amino acids. Germline V CDR1 and CDR2: PRHDT, FYEKMQ (reference sequence). V gave up 2 bases and J gave up 0 bases; unmatched junction bases: 9. The CDR3 region has the DNA TGTGCCAGCAGCTTATCTGGAACTAGCGGGGGGACTAGCACAGATACGCAGTATTTT. Translation gives CASSLSGTSGGTSTDTQYF.

The J gene is TRBJ1-2, the V gene TRBV3-1 (or the pseudogene TRBV3-2); 9 bases line up with TRBD1. This CDR3 is built from 15 residues. J was trimmed by 4 bases and V by 1 base; bases with no gene match: 4. Germline V gives CDR1 LGHDT, CDR2 YNNKEL (reference sequence). CDR3 DNA sequence: TGTGCCAGCAGCCAAGCGACAGGGGGAGTCTATGGCTACACCTTC. Its protein product is CASSQATGGVYGYTF.

The J gene is TRBJ2-3, the V gene TRBV5-1; 10 bases align to TRBD2. CDR1 is SGHRS and CDR2 is YFSETQ in the germline V gene. CDR3 length: 16 amino acids. V gave up 10 bases and J gave up 2 bases; unmatched junction bases: 13. CDR3: CASSPGTSVYTDTQYF. The CDR3 DNA is TGCGCCTCCTCACCGGGGACTAGCGTATACACAGATACGCAGTATTTT.

J is TRBJ1-2 and V is TRBV19; D possibly corresponds to TRBD1 (5 bases). This CDR3 has 12 residues. Deletions cut 3 bases from V and 8 bases from J, with 10 bases between. Germline CDR1 LNHDA, CDR2 SQIVND (reference sequence). The CDR3 reads CASSIGGSGYTF. The CDR3 region has the DNA TGTGCCAGTAGTATCGGGGGATCCGGCTACACCTTC.

This sequence joins TRBV6-4 and TRBJ1-1; D is unclear. Germline loops: CDR1 MRHNA, CDR2 SNTAGT. V was shortened by 6 bases and J by 0 bases, with 8 bases between the two germline ends. The CDR3 contains 13 residues. CDR3: CASSRRLNTEAFF. The CDR3 DNA follows: TGTGCCAGCAGCCGCAGGTTGAACACTGAAGCTTTCTTT.

The J gene is TRBJ1-2, the V gene TRBV19; no definite D call. This CDR3 has 15 amino acids. CDR1 and CDR2 (germline): LNHDA, SQIVND (reference sequence). V was pared by 3 bases and J by 1 base, with 12 bases between. CDR3 protein: CASSIFGRNNYGYTF. CDR3 sequence (DNA): TGTGCCAGTAGTATCTTTGGCAGGAATAACTATGGCTACACCTTC.

This sequence joins TRBV5-5 and TRBJ1-2; TRBD1 is a possible D gene (6 bases). V shed 2 bases and J shed 6 bases, with 11 bases lying between them. Germline V gene data show CDR1 as SGHKS and CDR2 as YYEKEE (reference sequence). This CDR3 region has 13 residues. The CDR3 protein is CASSFEGGHGYTF. Here the CDR3 DNA reads TGTGCCAGCAGCTTCGAGGGGGGGCATGGCTACACCTTC.

The chain joins TRBV6-1 to TRBJ1-4; TRBD1 is a possible D gene (5 bases). This CDR3 comprises 15 residues. CDR1 is MNHNS, CDR2 SASEGT, per germline. Trimming removed 1 base from V and 7 bases from J, with 13 bases in between. CDR3 region: CASSEGARVGEKLFF. CDR3 DNA sequence: TGTGCCAGCAGTGAAGGGGCCAGGGTGGGTGAAAAACTGTTTTTT.

The chain joins TRBV6-1 to TRBJ2-5; TRBD2 agrees at 8 bases. J was trimmed by 0 bases and V by 4 bases; bases with no gene match: 7. This CDR3 spans 16 amino acids. Germline V gives CDR1 MNHNS, CDR2 SASEGT. The CDR3 protein is CASSGGSGTYQETQYF. The DNA of the CDR3 is TGTGCCAGCAGTGGGGGTAGCGGGACGTACCAAGAGACCCAGTACTTC.

The CDR3 sequence: CASSQEWSLPETQYF. As DNA, the CDR3 is TGTGCCAGCAGCCAAGAATGGAGTCTACCTGAGACCCAGTACTTC. The chain links TRBV3-1 (or the pseudogene TRBV3-2) to TRBJ2-5; no reliable D call. CDR3 length: 15 amino acids. V shed 0 bases and J shed 5 bases, with 13 bases lying between them. Looked up from germline, CDR1 is LGHDT and CDR2 is YNNKEL (reference sequence).

The chain is built from TRBV9 and TRBJ1-3; 9 bases match TRBD1. V shed 4 bases, J shed 4 bases, and the junction held 3 bases outside the gene matches. The CDR3 covers 14 residues. Germline V gives CDR1 SGDLS, CDR2 YYNGEE. The CDR3 spells CASSTTGGGNTIYF. CDR3 nucleotide sequence: TGTGCCAGCAGCACCACAGGGGGCGGAAACACCATATATTTT.

In DNA, the CDR3 is TGTGCCAGCAGCTTGACTAGCGGAAACACCGGGGAGCTGTTTTTT. Translation: CASSLTSGNTGELFF. V is TRBV7-2 and J is TRBJ2-2; TRBD2 agrees at 9 bases. V lost 3 bases, J lost 2 bases, and 1 base stayed unmatched. The CDR3 covers 15 residues. Germline V gene sequence: CDR1 SGHTA, CDR2 FQGNSA.

This clone was seen a single time. The chain carries TRBV11-2 and TRBJ1-1; D remains ambiguous. This CDR3 has 13 amino acids. Trimming stripped 1 base from V and 11 bases from J, with 14 bases between. From germline, CDR1 is SGHAT and CDR2 FQNNGV. The CDR3 here is CASSLASGSGAFF. CDR3 bases: TGTGCCAGCAGCTTAGCATCGGGTTCGGGGGCTTTCTTT.

V usage is TRBV6-5 and J usage is TRBJ2-2, with TRBD1 as a possible D gene (5 bases). Trimming cost V 8 bases and J 4 bases, with 11 bases left between them. The germline V gene has CDR1 MNHEY and CDR2 SVGAGI. This CDR3 is 13 amino acids long. CDR3 protein: CASRQTFTGELFF. For the CDR3, the DNA is TGTGCCAGCCGACAGACTTTCACCGGGGAGCTGTTTTTT.

This clone was recorded only once. The chain combines TRBV2 with TRBJ2-2, with a possible D match to TRBD2 (6 bases). There are 15 residues in the CDR3. V was pared by 4 bases and J by 2 bases, with 11 bases between. CDR1 SNHLY and CDR2 FYNNEI come from the germline V gene. CDR3 bases: TGTGCCAGCAGTGTGGGACTTCCTAACACCGGGGAGCTGTTTTTT. Its translation: CASSVGLPNTGELFF.

This chain joins TRBV12-3 or TRBV12-4 and TRBJ1-1; D is unclear. The CDR3 consists of 13 residues. V dropped 4 bases and J dropped 1 base, with 7 bases sitting between them. This CDR3 reads CASSYKPNTEAFF. As DNA, the CDR3 is TGTGCCAGCAGTTATAAGCCGAACACTGAAGCTTTCTTT.

The chain joins TRBV10-3 to TRBJ2-5; a weak D match, TRBD2 (5 bases). The V end was cut by 8 bases, the J end by 2 bases, with 12 bases between. Germline V gene sequence: CDR1 ENHRY, CDR2 SYGVKD. The CDR3 runs 13 residues. CDR3 nucleotide sequence: TGTGCCATCGGCCCGGGGTTTCAAGAGACCCAGTACTTC. Amino acid sequence: CAIGPGFQETQYF.

The rearrangement links TRBV27 to TRBJ2-1; 8 nucleotides line up with TRBD2. V lost 2 bases, J lost 7 bases, and 7 bases stayed unmatched. From germline, CDR1 is MNHEY and CDR2 SMNVEV (reference sequence). The CDR3 totals 15 residues. CDR3: CASSLEAGVWNEQFF. The CDR3 DNA is TGTGCCAGCAGTTTAGAAGCGGGAGTGTGGAATGAGCAGTTCTTC.